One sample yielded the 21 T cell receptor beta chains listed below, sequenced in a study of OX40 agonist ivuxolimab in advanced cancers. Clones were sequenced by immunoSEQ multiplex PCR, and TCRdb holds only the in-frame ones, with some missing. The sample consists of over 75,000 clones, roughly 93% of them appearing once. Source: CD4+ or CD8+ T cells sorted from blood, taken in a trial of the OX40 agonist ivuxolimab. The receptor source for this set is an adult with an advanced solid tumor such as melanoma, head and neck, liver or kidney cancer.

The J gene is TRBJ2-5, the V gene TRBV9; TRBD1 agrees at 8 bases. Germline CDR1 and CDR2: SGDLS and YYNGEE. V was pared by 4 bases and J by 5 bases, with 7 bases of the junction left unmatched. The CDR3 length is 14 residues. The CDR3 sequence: CASSRTGRTETQYF. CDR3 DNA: TGTGCCAGCAGCCGGACAGGGAGAACGGAGACCCAGTACTTC.

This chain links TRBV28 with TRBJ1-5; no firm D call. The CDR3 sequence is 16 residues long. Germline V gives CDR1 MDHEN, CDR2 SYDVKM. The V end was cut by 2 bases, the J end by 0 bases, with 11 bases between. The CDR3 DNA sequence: TGTGCCAGCAGTTTAGCAGCCCTATATAGCAATCAGCCCCAGCATTTT. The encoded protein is CASSLAALYSNQPQHF.

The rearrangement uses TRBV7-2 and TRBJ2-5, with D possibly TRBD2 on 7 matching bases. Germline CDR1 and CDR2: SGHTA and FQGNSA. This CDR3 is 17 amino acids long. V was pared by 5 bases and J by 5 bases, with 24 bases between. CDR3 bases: TGTGCCAGCAGCCCCTCCTTGGGGGGGGCGCCGGGGGAGACCCAGTACTTC. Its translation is CASSPSLGGAPGETQYF. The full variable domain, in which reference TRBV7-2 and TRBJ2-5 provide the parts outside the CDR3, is GAGVSQSPSNKVTEKGKDVELRCDPISGHTALYWYRQSLGQGLEFLIYFQGNSAPDKSGLPSDRFSAERTGGSVSTLTIQRTQQEDSAVYLCASSPSLGGAPGETQYFGPGTRLLVL.

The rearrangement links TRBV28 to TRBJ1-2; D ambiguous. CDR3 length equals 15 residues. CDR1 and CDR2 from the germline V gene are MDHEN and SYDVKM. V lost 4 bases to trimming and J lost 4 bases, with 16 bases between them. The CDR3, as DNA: TGTGCCAGCAGTTCTAGGGTTTATCTTGCCTATGGCTACACCTTC. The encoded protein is CASSSRVYLAYGYTF.

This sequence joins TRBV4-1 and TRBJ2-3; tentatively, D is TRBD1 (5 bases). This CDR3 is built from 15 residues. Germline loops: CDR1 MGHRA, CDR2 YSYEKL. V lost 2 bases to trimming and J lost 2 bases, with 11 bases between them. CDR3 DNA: TGCGCCAGCAGCCAAAAGGGGCAGAACACAGATACGCAGTATTTT. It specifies CASSQKGQNTDTQYF.

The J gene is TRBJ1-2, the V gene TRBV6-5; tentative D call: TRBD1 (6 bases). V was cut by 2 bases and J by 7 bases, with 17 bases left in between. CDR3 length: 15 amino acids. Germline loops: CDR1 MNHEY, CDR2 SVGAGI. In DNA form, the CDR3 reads TGTGCCAGCAGTTACCTGCCAGGGGCGAATTCTGGCTACACCTTC. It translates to CASSYLPGANSGYTF.

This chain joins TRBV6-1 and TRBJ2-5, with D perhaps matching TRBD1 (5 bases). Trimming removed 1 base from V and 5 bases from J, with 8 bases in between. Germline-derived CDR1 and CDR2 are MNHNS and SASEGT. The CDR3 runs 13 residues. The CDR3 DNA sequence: TGTGCCAGCAGTGAAGGGTACAGGGAGACCCAGTACTTC. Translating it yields CASSEGYRETQYF.

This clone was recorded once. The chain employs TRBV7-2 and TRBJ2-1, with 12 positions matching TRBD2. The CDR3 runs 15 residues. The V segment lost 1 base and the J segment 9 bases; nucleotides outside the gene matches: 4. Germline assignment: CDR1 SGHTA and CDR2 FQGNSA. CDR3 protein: CASSLDLAGGAEQFF. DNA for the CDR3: TGTGCCAGCAGCTTAGACCTAGCGGGAGGGGCTGAGCAGTTCTTC.

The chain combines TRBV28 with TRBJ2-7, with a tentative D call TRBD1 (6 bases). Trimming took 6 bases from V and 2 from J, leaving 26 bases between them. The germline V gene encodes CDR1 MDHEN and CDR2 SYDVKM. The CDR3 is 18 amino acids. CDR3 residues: CASRGLGASPLYPYEQYF. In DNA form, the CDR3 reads TGTGCCAGCAGGGGATTGGGGGCGAGTCCCCTTTACCCCTACGAGCAGTACTTC.

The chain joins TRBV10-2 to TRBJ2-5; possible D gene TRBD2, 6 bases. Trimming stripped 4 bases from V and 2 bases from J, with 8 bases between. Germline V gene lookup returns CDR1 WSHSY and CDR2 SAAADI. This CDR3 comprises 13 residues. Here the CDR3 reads CASSGGRQETQYF. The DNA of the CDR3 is TGCGCCAGCAGTGGAGGGAGGCAAGAGACCCAGTACTTC.

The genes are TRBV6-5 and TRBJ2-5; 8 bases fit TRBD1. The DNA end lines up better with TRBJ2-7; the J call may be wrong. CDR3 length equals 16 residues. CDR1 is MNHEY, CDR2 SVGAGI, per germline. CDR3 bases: TGTGCCAGCAGTTACACTATTACAGGGGGATCTTACGAGCAGTACTTC. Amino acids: CASSYTITGGSYEQYF.

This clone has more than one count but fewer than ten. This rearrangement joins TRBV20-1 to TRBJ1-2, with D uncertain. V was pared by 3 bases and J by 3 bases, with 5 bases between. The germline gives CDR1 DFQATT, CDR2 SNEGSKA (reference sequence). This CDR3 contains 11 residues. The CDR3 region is CSARYYYGYTF. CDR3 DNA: TGCAGTGCTAGGTATTACTATGGCTACACCTTC.

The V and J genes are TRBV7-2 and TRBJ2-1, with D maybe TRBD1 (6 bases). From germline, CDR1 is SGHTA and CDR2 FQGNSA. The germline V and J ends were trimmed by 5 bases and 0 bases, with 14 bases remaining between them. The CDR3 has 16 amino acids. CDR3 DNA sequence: TGTGCCAGCAGCGCTGGGACAACTCGCTCCTACAATGAGCAGTTCTTC. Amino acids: CASSAGTTRSYNEQFF.

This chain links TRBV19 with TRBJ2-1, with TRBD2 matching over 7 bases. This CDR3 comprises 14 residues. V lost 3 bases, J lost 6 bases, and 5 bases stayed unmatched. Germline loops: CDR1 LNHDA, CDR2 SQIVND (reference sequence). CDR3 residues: CASSMGGRRNEQFF. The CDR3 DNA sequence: TGTGCCAGTAGTATGGGCGGGAGACGCAATGAGCAGTTCTTC.

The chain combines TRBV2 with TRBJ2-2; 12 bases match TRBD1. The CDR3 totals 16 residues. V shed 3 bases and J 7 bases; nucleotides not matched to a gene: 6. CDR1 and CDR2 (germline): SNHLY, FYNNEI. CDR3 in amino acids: CASSDPGQGAGGELFF. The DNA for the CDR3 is TGTGCCAGCAGTGACCCGGGACAGGGGGCAGGCGGGGAGCTGTTTTTT.

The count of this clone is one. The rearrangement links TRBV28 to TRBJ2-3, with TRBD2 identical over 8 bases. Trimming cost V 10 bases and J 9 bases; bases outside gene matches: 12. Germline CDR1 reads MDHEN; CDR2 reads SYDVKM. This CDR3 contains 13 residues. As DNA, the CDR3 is TGTGCCACGGGGGGGCCGGGAGCCGAAACGCAGTATTTT. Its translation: CATGGPGAETQYF.

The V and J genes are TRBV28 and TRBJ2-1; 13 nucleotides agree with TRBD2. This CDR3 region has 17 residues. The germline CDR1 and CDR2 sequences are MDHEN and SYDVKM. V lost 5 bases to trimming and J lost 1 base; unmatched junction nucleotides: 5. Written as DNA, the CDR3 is TGTGCCAGCAGTCCCCCGGGACTAGCGGGATCCTACAATGAGCAGTTCTTC. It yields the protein CASSPPGLAGSYNEQFF.

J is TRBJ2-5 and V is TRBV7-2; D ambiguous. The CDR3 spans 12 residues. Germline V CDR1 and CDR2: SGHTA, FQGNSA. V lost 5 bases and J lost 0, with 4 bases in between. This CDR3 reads CASSRHQETQYF. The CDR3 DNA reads TGTGCCAGCAGCCGCCACCAAGAGACCCAGTACTTC.

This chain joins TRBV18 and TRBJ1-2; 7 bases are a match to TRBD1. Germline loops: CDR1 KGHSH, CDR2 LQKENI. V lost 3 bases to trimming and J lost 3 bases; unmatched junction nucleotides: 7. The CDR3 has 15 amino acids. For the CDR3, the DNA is TGTGCCAGCTCACCCCTAGACAGGGTGGACTATGGCTACACCTTC. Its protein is CASSPLDRVDYGYTF.

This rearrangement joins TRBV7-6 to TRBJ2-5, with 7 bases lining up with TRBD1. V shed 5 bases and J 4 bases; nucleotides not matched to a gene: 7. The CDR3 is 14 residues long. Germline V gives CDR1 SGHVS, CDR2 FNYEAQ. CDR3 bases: TGTGCCAGCAGCCTAGGGACAGCTCGAGAGACCCAGTACTTC. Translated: CASSLGTARETQYF. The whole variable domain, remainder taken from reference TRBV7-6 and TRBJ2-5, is GAGVSQSPRYKVTKRGQDVALRCDPISGHVSLYWYRQALGQGPEFLTYFNYEAQQDKSGLPNDRFSAERPEGSISTLTIQRTEQRDSAMYRCASSLGTARETQYFGPGTRLLVL.

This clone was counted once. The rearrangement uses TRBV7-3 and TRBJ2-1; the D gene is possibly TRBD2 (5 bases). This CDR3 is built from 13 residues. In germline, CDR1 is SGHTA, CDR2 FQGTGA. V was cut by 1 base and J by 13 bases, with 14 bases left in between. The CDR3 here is CASSLNSRGNQFF. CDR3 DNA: TGTGCCAGCAGCTTAAATTCCCGGGGAAATCAGTTCTTC.